The clone carrying this TCR beta chain has more than one count but fewer than ten. Its cognate antigen is unknown. The trim removed 2 bases at V and 3 bases at J, leaving 4 bases unmatched. Germline-derived CDR1 and CDR2 are DFQATT and SNEGSKA (reference sequence). This CDR3 has 14 residues. The sample is drawn from a study of naive and memory T cell subsets. Both TRBC1 and TRBC2 were covered by a beta constant-region primer of two equimolar oligonucleotides. Ligated cDNA was amplified by four rounds of PCR with nested alpha and beta constant-region primers and SP2. TCRdb independently ran MiXCR on the UMI-ligation and nested PCR reads; one entry per CDR3 protein. The table has about 120,000 distinct CDR3 sequences, 36% seen once; the top ten hold about 0.85%. Broader study findings: In naive cells, over 95% of TCR sequences were seen only once.

The chain combines TRBV20-1 with TRBJ2-5, with 9 bases lining up with TRBD2. Sample: central memory CD4+ T cells from blood. The source of this sequence is a human donor in good health. As DNA, the CDR3 is TGCAGTGCTAGACGGGCTAGCGGGAAAGAGACCCAGTACTTC. This encodes CSARRASGKETQYF.